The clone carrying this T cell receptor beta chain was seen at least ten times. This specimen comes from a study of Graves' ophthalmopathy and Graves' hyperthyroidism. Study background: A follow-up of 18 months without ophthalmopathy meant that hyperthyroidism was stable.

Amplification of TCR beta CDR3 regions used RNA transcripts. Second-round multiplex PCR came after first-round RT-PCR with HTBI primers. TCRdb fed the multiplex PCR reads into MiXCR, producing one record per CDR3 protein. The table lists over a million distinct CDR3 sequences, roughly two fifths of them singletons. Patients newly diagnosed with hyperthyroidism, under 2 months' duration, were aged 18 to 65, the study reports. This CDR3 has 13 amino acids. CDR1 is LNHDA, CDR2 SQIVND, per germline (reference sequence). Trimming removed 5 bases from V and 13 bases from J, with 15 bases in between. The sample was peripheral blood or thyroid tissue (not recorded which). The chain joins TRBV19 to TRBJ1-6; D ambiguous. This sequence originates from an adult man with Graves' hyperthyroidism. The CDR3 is CASSPRGAPPLHF. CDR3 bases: TGTGCCAGTAGTCCTCGCGGAGCTCCCCCCCTCCACTTT.